The clone carrying this TCR beta chain is a singleton in its sample. Its specificity is unknown. Amplification of TCR beta CDR3 regions was performed using RNA transcripts as template. RT-PCR in the first round (using the HTBI primer set) targeted the TCR CDR3. A single record per CDR3 protein comes from TCRdb applying MiXCR to the multiplex PCR reads. This sample carries 450,000 to 700,000 distinct CDR3 sequences, 35% to 55% of them seen once, and the ten largest clones take roughly 19%. This sample is part of a study of T cells in Graves' hyperthyroidism and ophthalmopathy. General study findings and limits: A model of 13 V-J pairs discriminated ophthalmopathy from stable hyperthyroidism. Blood held most thyroid clonotypes expanded above 0.001 frequency.

The study left out patients who had uncontrolled infection, other autoimmune disease, pregnancy or lactation. Orbital computed tomography, thyroid ultrasound, serum thyroxine and TRAb, and clinical symptoms together informed the diagnoses. V lost 2 bases and J 4 bases, leaving 16 bases between the germline ends. CDR1 KGHDR and CDR2 SFDVKD come from the germline V gene. The CDR3 has 16 amino acids. The sequence came from an adult woman with Graves' disease, either hyperthyroidism or ophthalmopathy (not recorded which). Input material: peripheral blood or thyroid tissue (not recorded which). The chain links TRBV24-1 to TRBJ1-2, with D perhaps matching TRBD1 (5 bases). The CDR3 coding sequence is TGTGCCACCAGTGATTCTAGGCAGGGAACTTTCTATGGCTACACCTTC. Amino acids: CATSDSRQGTFYGYTF.